The 28 T cell receptor beta chains given below trace back to one sample, sequenced in a study of blood T cell repertoires in COVID-19 (dated by TCRdb to 2020 to 2021). Library preparation was by the immunoSEQ multiplex PCR assay. TCRdb took over this immuneACCESS table, retaining in-frame rearrangements with V and J assigned. Such tables are incomplete; in checked studies, under half of the missing clones stem from an unresolved V gene, and the remainder is unexplained. The sample table records tens of thousands of clones; 84% of these occur just once. Around 4.5% of the sample is taken by the ten largest. The sequencing sample was made of peripheral blood. These receptors were collected from a man aged 50 to 60 with active COVID-19.

The rearrangement uses TRBV29-1 and TRBJ2-3; D remains unclear. Germline V gene data show CDR1 as SQVTM and CDR2 as ANQGSEA. The germline V and J ends were trimmed by 2 bases and 3 bases, with 12 bases remaining between them. This CDR3 is built from 14 residues. CDR3 nucleotide sequence: TGCAGCGTTGAATGGGCCTTTTCGACAGATACGCAGTATTTT. Translation: CSVEWAFSTDTQYF.

V gene TRBV6-4 combines with J gene TRBJ2-3, with 11 nucleotides matching TRBD2. Germline CDR1 and CDR2: MRHNA and SNTAGT. This CDR3 has 16 amino acids. The trim removed 2 bases at V and 7 bases at J, leaving 8 bases unmatched. For the CDR3, the DNA is TGTGCCAGCAGTGACGCGTCTAGCGGGGGGACGAATACGCAGTATTTT. Its translation is CASSDASSGGTNTQYF.

The genes are TRBV6-6 and TRBJ1-2, with TRBD1 as a possible D gene (6 bases). The CDR3 is made up of 15 amino acids. Trimming shortened V by 7 bases and J by 7 bases, and 22 bases separated the two germline ends. Germline CDR1 is MNHNY and CDR2 is SVGAGI (reference sequence). CDR3 residues: CASTTIGQLVGGYTF. As DNA, the CDR3 is TGTGCCAGCACCACCATAGGACAGCTTGTCGGTGGCTACACCTTC.

This clone showed up just a few times. This chain joins TRBV5-8 and TRBJ1-4, with 11 bases that match TRBD1. CDR3 length equals 15 residues. The junction had 2 bases not matched to a gene; V was cut back by 0 bases and J by 7 bases. Germline V CDR1 and CDR2: SGHTS, YDEGEE. In DNA form, the CDR3 reads TGTGCCAGCAGCTTGGTTGGGACAGGGGGTGAAAAACTGTTTTTT. Amino acids: CASSLVGTGGEKLFF.

This clone was counted a single time. The V gene is TRBV10-1, the J gene TRBJ2-2; D gene unclear. Trimming removed 2 bases at V and 7 bases at J, with 11 bases between. This CDR3 is 14 amino acids long. Germline V gene sequence: CDR1 WNHNN, CDR2 SYGVQD (reference sequence). The CDR3 DNA sequence: TGCGCCAGCAGTGAGCAGGAATTCAGCGGGGAGCTGTTTTTT. Protein product: CASSEQEFSGELFF.

The chain joins TRBV5-1 to TRBJ2-3; 12 bases match TRBD2. J lost 0 bases, V lost 0 bases, and 5 bases had no gene match. This CDR3 has 18 residues. CDR1 SGHRS and CDR2 YFSETQ come from the germline V gene. CDR3 sequence (DNA): TGCGCCAGCAGCTTGGACGGACTAGCGGGATCTAGCACAGATACGCAGTATTTT. It specifies CASSLDGLAGSSTDTQYF.

The rearrangement links TRBV3-1 (or the pseudogene TRBV3-2) to TRBJ2-5; possibly TRBD1 for D (5 bases). Germline V lookup: CDR1 LGHDT, CDR2 YNNKEL (reference sequence). The CDR3 is made up of 18 amino acids. Trimming took off 1 base at V and 0 bases at J, with 18 bases between the two ends. CDR3 amino acids: CASSQGLDKSLYQETQYF. In DNA form, the CDR3 reads TGTGCCAGCAGCCAAGGATTGGACAAATCATTGTACCAAGAGACCCAGTACTTC.

This chain connects TRBV11-2 to TRBJ2-5; TRBD2 agrees at 11 bases. V shed 0 bases and J 5 bases; nucleotides not matched to a gene: 2. The CDR3 extends over 15 amino acids. Germline V gene sequence: CDR1 SGHAT, CDR2 FQNNGV. In DNA, the CDR3 is TGTGCCAGCAGCTTAGATACTAGCGGGGGTGAGACCCAGTACTTC. This sequence encodes CASSLDTSGGETQYF.

This clone was counted a few times. CDR3 protein: CASSLERLAGPSSYNEQFF. The DNA of the CDR3 is TGTGCCAGCAGCTTAGAACGGCTAGCGGGACCGAGTTCCTACAATGAGCAGTTCTTC. The chain combines TRBV11-3 with TRBJ2-1; 9 nucleotides match TRBD2. CDR3 length: 19 residues. The germline V gene has CDR1 SGHNT and CDR2 YENEEA. V shed 0 bases and J 1 base; nucleotides not matched to a gene: 10. Looking up the rest from reference TRBV11-3 and TRBJ2-1 gives the full variable domain: EAGVVQSPRYKIIEKKQPVAFWCNPISGHNTLYWYLQNLGQGPELLIRYENEEAVDDSQLPKDRFSAERLKGVDSTLKIQPAELGDSAVYLCASSLERLAGPSSYNEQFFGPGTRLTVL.

The chain joins TRBV7-2 to TRBJ2-5, with D possibly TRBD2 on 6 matching bases. From germline, CDR1 is SGHTA and CDR2 FQGNSA. The CDR3 consists of 15 residues. V lost 3 bases to trimming and J lost 5 bases, with 16 bases between them. The CDR3 is CASSLGTSTRETQYF. In nucleotides, the CDR3 is TGTGCCAGCAGCTTGGGGACTTCAACGAGGGAGACCCAGTACTTC.

The rearrangement uses TRBV14 and TRBJ2-1; no firm D call. CDR1 is SGHDN and CDR2 is FVKESK in the germline V gene. V gave up 3 bases and J gave up 9 bases, with 9 bases separating them. The CDR3 runs 12 residues. The CDR3 loop reads CASSHRRSEQFF. The CDR3 coding sequence is TGTGCCAGCAGCCACCGTCGTAGTGAGCAGTTCTTC.

Comment on this clone: One junction end disagrees with the germline gene, perhaps due to a read error. The V call is TRBV19, the J call TRBJ1-2, with 9 bases matching TRBD1. Germline values: CDR1 LNHDA, CDR2 SQIVND (reference sequence). The CDR3 loop spans 11 amino acids. The CDR3 loop reads CASSTDRGTIF. For the CDR3, the DNA is TGTGCCAGTAGCACCGACAGGGGGACAATTTTC. The variable domain in full, with the rest retrieved from reference TRBV19 and TRBJ1-2, is DGGITQSPKYLFRKEGQNVTLSCEQNLNHDAMYWYRQDPGQGLRLIYYSQIVNDFQKGDIAEGYSVSREKKESFPLTVTSAQKNPTAFYLCASSTDRGTIFGSGTRLTVV.

The rearrangement links TRBV5-3 to TRBJ2-2, with a possible D match to TRBD1 (7 bases). TRBV5-3 is recorded as an ORF, its role being uncertain. V was clipped by 4 bases and J by 0 bases, with 13 bases between them. This CDR3 region has 16 residues. The CDR3 sequence is CARSPCGTANTGELFF. The CDR3 DNA is TGTGCCAGAAGCCCCTGCGGGACAGCGAACACCGGGGAGCTGTTTTTT.

The V and J genes are TRBV7-9 and TRBJ2-1; the match to TRBD2 covers 7 bases. The V gene's germline CDR1 is SEHNR and CDR2 FQNEAQ (reference sequence). The junction had 9 bases not matched to a gene; V was cut back by 5 bases and J by 8 bases. This CDR3 comprises 14 residues. CDR3 residues: CASSRIGGVDEQFF. The CDR3 nucleotides are TGTGCCAGCAGCCGGATTGGGGGGGTCGATGAGCAGTTCTTC. The full variable domain, rest sourced from reference TRBV7-9 and TRBJ2-1, is DTGVSQNPRHKITKRGQNVTFRCDPISEHNRLYWYRQTLGQGPEFLTYFQNEAQLEKSRLLSDRFSAERPKGSFSTLEIQRTEQGDSAMYLCASSRIGGVDEQFFGPGTRLTVL.

The chain recombines TRBV28 with TRBJ1-1; D gene uncertain. The germline V and J ends were trimmed by 6 bases and 10 bases, with 21 bases remaining between them. CDR3 length: 14 amino acids. CDR1 is MDHEN and CDR2 is SYDVKM in the germline V gene. As DNA, the CDR3 is TGTGCCAGCAGCCCAGCGGGGTATCTGGCAAGAGCTTTCTTT. Protein: CASSPAGYLARAFF.

This rearrangement joins TRBV6-5 to TRBJ1-2; D is unclear. Trimming cost V 0 bases and J 8 bases, with 13 bases left between them. Germline assignment: CDR1 MNHEY and CDR2 SVGAGI. The CDR3 totals 14 residues. The CDR3 sequence is CASSYSDTGVGYTF. CDR3 nucleotide sequence: TGTGCCAGCAGTTACTCCGACACCGGGGTGGGCTACACCTTC.

V is TRBV6-5 and J is TRBJ1-6; D possibly corresponds to TRBD1 (6 bases). Germline CDR1 reads MNHEY; CDR2 reads SVGAGI. Trimming removed 6 bases from V and 7 bases from J, with 13 bases in between. There are 14 residues in the CDR3. This chain's CDR3 is CASRTGLGNSPLHF. The CDR3 DNA follows: TGTGCCAGCAGAACAGGGTTGGGGAATTCACCCCTCCACTTT.

The chain is built from TRBV27 and TRBJ2-2, with TRBD2 as a possible D gene (6 bases). CDR1 is MNHEY, CDR2 SMNVEV, per germline (reference sequence). The CDR3 is 14 residues long. V dropped 3 bases and J dropped 4 bases, with 9 bases sitting between them. This chain's CDR3 is CASSFAGSTGELFF. CDR3 sequence (DNA): TGTGCCAGCAGTTTTGCCGGGAGCACCGGGGAGCTGTTTTTT.

This clone was detected only a few times. The rearrangement joins TRBV2 to TRBJ1-1; D is unclear. There are 12 residues in the CDR3. Trimming removed 5 bases at V and 7 bases at J, with 11 bases between. Germline CDR1 reads SNHLY; CDR2 reads FYNNEI. CDR3 in DNA: TGTGCCAGCAGTCTACGGGTGGATGAAGCTTTCTTT. Encoded protein: CASSLRVDEAFF.

The chain carries TRBV7-9 and TRBJ2-7; no clear D gene. V lost 7 bases and J lost 5, with 18 bases in between. CDR1 is SEHNR, CDR2 FQNEAQ, per germline (reference sequence). The CDR3 is made up of 14 amino acids. The CDR3 DNA reads TGTGCCAGCATACCGGGTTCCTATACCGACGAGCAGTACTTC. Protein product: CASIPGSYTDEQYF.

V usage is TRBV5-1 and J usage is TRBJ2-7; a weak D match, TRBD2 (6 bases). CDR3 size: 16 residues. V was clipped by 4 bases and J by 0 bases, with 17 bases between them. Germline V lookup: CDR1 SGHRS, CDR2 YFSETQ. The CDR3: CASSEGVGGISYEQYF. For the CDR3, the DNA is TGCGCCAGCAGCGAAGGGGTGGGGGGTATCTCCTACGAGCAGTACTTC.

The rearrangement links TRBV6-2 or TRBV6-3 to TRBJ2-3, with D maybe TRBD2 (5 bases). The CDR3 is made up of 17 amino acids. CDR1 is MNHEY, CDR2 SVGEGT, per germline. V was cut by 0 bases and J by 6 bases, with 19 bases left in between. The CDR3 spells CASSYSIAGTGWDTQYF. For the CDR3, the DNA is TGTGCCAGCAGTTACTCGATCGCTGGTACGGGATGGGATACGCAGTATTTT.

The genes are TRBV5-4 and TRBJ2-7; D might be TRBD1 (6 bases). The germline V and J ends were trimmed by 6 bases and 6 bases, with 16 bases remaining between them. The germline V gene encodes CDR1 SGHNT and CDR2 YYREEE (reference sequence). The CDR3 contains 13 residues. In nucleotides, the CDR3 is TGTGCCAGCAACACGGACAGCTTAAGCGAGCAGTACTTC. This encodes CASNTDSLSEQYF.

V is TRBV11-3 and J is TRBJ1-1; the match to TRBD1 covers 9 bases. From germline, CDR1 is SGHNT and CDR2 YENEEA. V lost 0 bases, J lost 8 bases, and 1 base stayed unmatched. The CDR3 runs 13 residues. CDR3 residues: CASSLEGTGEAFF. In DNA form, the CDR3 reads TGTGCCAGCAGCTTAGAAGGGACAGGGGAAGCTTTCTTT.

The chain is built from TRBV5-6 and TRBJ2-5; D possibly corresponds to TRBD2 (7 bases). The CDR3 spans 15 residues. Trimming removed 4 bases from V and 3 bases from J, with 16 bases in between. Germline V gene data show CDR1 as SGHDT and CDR2 as YYEEEE. This CDR3 reads CASSPIGGGEETQYF. The CDR3 coding sequence is TGTGCCAGCAGCCCGATTGGGGGGGGCGAAGAGACCCAGTACTTC.

CDR3 in DNA: TGCGCCAGCAGCAGGGTCTCGGGGGGCCAATTCTACGAGCAGTACTTC. Translation gives CASSRVSGGQFYEQYF. V usage is TRBV5-1 and J usage is TRBJ2-7, with a tentative D call TRBD2 (7 bases). Trimming stripped 4 bases from V and 3 bases from J, with 20 bases between. CDR3 size: 16 residues. The germline V gene encodes CDR1 SGHRS and CDR2 YFSETQ.

This clone was seen only a few times. The chain links TRBV7-2 to TRBJ1-2, with 9 bases that match TRBD1. CDR1 is SGHTA and CDR2 is FQGNSA in the germline V gene. The V gene end was trimmed by 2 bases and the J gene end by 5 bases; junction bases not matched to a gene: 3. The CDR3 is made up of 14 amino acids. The CDR3 region has the DNA TGTGCCAGCAGCTTAACAGGGGGCTGGTATGGCTACACCTTC. This encodes CASSLTGGWYGYTF.

This clone was found once. The rearrangement links TRBV3-1 (or the pseudogene TRBV3-2) to TRBJ2-3, with 10 bases identical to TRBD2. J was trimmed by 4 bases and V by 0 bases; bases with no gene match: 4. The germline gives CDR1 LGHDT, CDR2 YNNKEL (reference sequence). The CDR3 length is 16 residues. The CDR3 sequence: CASSQEVAGGPDTQYF. The CDR3 coding sequence is TGTGCCAGCAGCCAAGAGGTAGCGGGGGGCCCAGATACGCAGTATTTT.